This T cell receptor beta chain was retrieved from a study of shared clonotypes between healthy human individuals. Study as a whole: Sampling drew on donors who were a couple of women and a few men aged 18 to 49.

Generated by immunoSEQ multiplex PCR, the TCRdb table keeps only in-frame clones and is missing some. The data hold some 2.1 million clones, with 90% to 95% observed a single time. In the naive CD8 group, cells lacked CD45RO and were positively selected for CCR7, so terminally differentiated effector memory CD45RA+ cells were left out. From germline, CDR1 is MNHEY and CDR2 SMNVEV (reference sequence). V was pared by 2 bases and J by 4 bases, with 12 bases between. The CDR3 has 15 residues. The J gene is TRBJ1-3, the V gene TRBV27, with D possibly TRBD1 on 6 matching bases. This clonotype originated in a young man in good health. Some clones in this sample may be carry-over from other donors' samples. The sequenced material came from naive CD8+ T cells from PBMCs. The CDR3 coding sequence is TGTGCCAGCAGTTTAAACAGGGCACCCGGAAACACCATATATTTT. The encoded protein is CASSLNRAPGNTIYF.